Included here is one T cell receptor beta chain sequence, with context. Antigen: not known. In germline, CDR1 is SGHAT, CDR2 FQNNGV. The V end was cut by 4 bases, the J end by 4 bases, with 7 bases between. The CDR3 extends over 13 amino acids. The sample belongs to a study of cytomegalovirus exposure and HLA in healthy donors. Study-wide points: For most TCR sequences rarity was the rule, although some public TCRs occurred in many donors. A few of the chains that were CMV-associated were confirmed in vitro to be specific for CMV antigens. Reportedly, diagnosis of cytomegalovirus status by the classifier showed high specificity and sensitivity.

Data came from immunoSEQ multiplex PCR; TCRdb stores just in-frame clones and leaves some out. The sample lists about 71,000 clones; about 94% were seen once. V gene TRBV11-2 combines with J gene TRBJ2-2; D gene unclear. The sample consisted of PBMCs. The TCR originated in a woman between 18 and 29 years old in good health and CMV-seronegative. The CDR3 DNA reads TGTGCCAGCAGCTCTCTTCGCACCGGGGAGCTGTTTTTT. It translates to CASSSLRTGELFF.